Listed here are 32 T cell receptor beta chains from one sample, sequenced in a study of multiple sclerosis patients with progressive multifocal leukoencephalopathy. The time point: before natalizumab initiation. Produced via immunoSEQ multiplex PCR; TCRdb's table is partial and in-frame only. This table has about 32,000 clones, nearly 95% appearing once. Sequencing used PBMCs. These receptors were obtained from a man aged 25 to 40 with multiple sclerosis.

The chain uses TRBV12-5 and TRBJ1-2, with D possibly matching TRBD1 (5 bases). The CDR3 runs to 14 residues. Between the trimmed V and J ends, which lost 5 bases and 5 bases, there was a span of 15 bases. The germline V gene encodes CDR1 LGHNT and CDR2 FRNRAP. For the CDR3, the DNA is TGTGCTAGTGGTCCCGGGACGGAGTGGTATGGCTACACCTTC. It is translated as CASGPGTEWYGYTF.

Here the CDR3 DNA reads TGTGCCAGCTCTCCCGGGACTATAAATGAGCAGTTCTTC. It yields the protein CASSPGTINEQFF. The J gene is TRBJ2-1, the V gene TRBV18; 7 nucleotides line up with TRBD2. Germline lookup yields CDR1 KGHSH and CDR2 LQKENI. The CDR3 is made up of 13 amino acids. J lost 7 bases, V lost 6 bases, and 6 bases had no gene match.

The chain carries TRBV4-3 and TRBJ2-6; D is undetermined. Trimming took off 3 bases at V and 0 bases at J, with 3 bases between the two ends. The CDR3 is made up of 14 amino acids. CDR1 LGHNA and CDR2 YSLEER come from the germline V gene. In DNA form, the CDR3 reads TGCGCCAGCAGCCACCCCTCTGGGGCCAACGTCCTGACTTTC. Translation: CASSHPSGANVLTF.

The genes are TRBV6-1 and TRBJ1-1; TRBD1 agrees at 7 bases. Trimming cost V 5 bases and J 4 bases; bases outside gene matches: 7. Germline lookup yields CDR1 MNHNS and CDR2 SASEGT. The CDR3 contains 14 residues. As DNA, the CDR3 is TGTGCCAGCAGTCCCCAGGGGGAGGCCACTGAAGCTTTCTTT. Its translation is CASSPQGEATEAFF.

This chain uses TRBV15 with TRBJ1-5, with a possible D match to TRBD1 (6 bases). V was shortened by 1 base and J by 7 bases, with 14 bases between the two germline ends. Germline CDR1 reads LNHNV; CDR2 reads YYDKDF (reference sequence). CDR3 length: 15 amino acids. DNA of the CDR3: TGTGCCACCAGCAGAGTAGGGGGGGAGTGGCAGCCCCAGCATTTT. This sequence encodes CATSRVGGEWQPQHF.

The chain links TRBV7-2 to TRBJ1-2, with unresolved D. The CDR3 is 17 amino acids. V lost 6 bases and J lost 0, with 20 bases in between. Germline V CDR1 and CDR2: SGHTA, FQGNSA. The CDR3 loop is CASSLRLRTDPNYGYTF. The CDR3 nucleotides read TGTGCCAGCAGTCTCCGCCTTAGGACCGACCCTAACTATGGCTACACCTTC. Supplemented by reference TRBV7-2 and TRBJ1-2, the full variable domain reads GAGVSQSPSNKVTEKGKDVELRCDPISGHTALYWYRQSLGQGLEFLIYFQGNSAPDKSGLPSDRFSAERTGGSVSTLTIQRTQQEDSAVYLCASSLRLRTDPNYGYTFGSGTRLTVV.

V gene TRBV9 combines with J gene TRBJ2-2; D is possibly TRBD2 (5 bases). The CDR3 contains 13 residues. Germline CDR1 and CDR2: SGDLS and YYNGEE. Trimming pared 4 bases from V and 8 bases from J, leaving 12 bases between. The CDR3 nucleotides read TGTGCCAGCAGCCGCACTAGAGCTGGGGAGCTGTTTTTT. Translation: CASSRTRAGELFF.

The rearrangement uses TRBV19 and TRBJ2-1; 7 nucleotides agree with TRBD2. The CDR3 has 16 amino acids. V was pared by 6 bases and J by 10 bases, with 18 bases of the junction left unmatched. Per the germline V gene, CDR1 is LNHDA and CDR2 is SQIVND (reference sequence). The DNA for the CDR3 is TGTGCCAGTAGCAGGAACCTCGGCGGGAGACGTGGGGAGCAGTTCTTC. Translating it yields CASSRNLGGRRGEQFF. Based on the CDR3 plus reference TRBV19 and TRBJ2-1, the full variable domain is DGGITQSPKYLFRKEGQNVTLSCEQNLNHDAMYWYRQDPGQGLRLIYYSQIVNDFQKGDIAEGYSVSREKKESFPLTVTSAQKNPTAFYLCASSRNLGGRRGEQFFGPGTRLTVL.

This clone was recorded once. The chain couples TRBV5-4 to TRBJ2-5, with 7 positions matching TRBD1. The J call may be in error: the DNA end matches TRBJ2-7 better. CDR1 and CDR2 from the germline V gene are SGHNT and YYREEE (reference sequence). The CDR3 consists of 15 residues. CDR3 amino acids: CASSLAGTVSYEQYF. CDR3 DNA: TGTGCCAGCAGCTTGGCCGGGACAGTCTCCTACGAGCAGTACTTC.

The chain combines TRBV27 with TRBJ1-2; the match to TRBD1 covers 8 bases. Per germline, CDR1 MNHEY and CDR2 SMNVEV (reference sequence). The CDR3 covers 14 residues. V lost 5 bases to trimming and J lost 8 bases; unmatched junction nucleotides: 10. The CDR3 sequence: CASSPRTGRSGYTF. CDR3 bases: TGTGCCAGCAGTCCACGGACAGGGAGAAGCGGCTACACCTTC.

This sequence joins TRBV18 and TRBJ2-1; D remains ambiguous. The germline CDR1 and CDR2 sequences are KGHSH and LQKENI. This CDR3 has 15 amino acids. Trimming took off 0 bases at V and 0 bases at J, with 6 bases between the two ends. The CDR3 region has the DNA TGTGCCAGCTCACCACCGCACTCCTCCTACAATGAGCAGTTCTTC. It translates to CASSPPHSSYNEQFF.

The V gene is TRBV7-9, the J gene TRBJ1-3; no clear D. From germline, CDR1 is SEHNR and CDR2 FQNEAQ (reference sequence). The length of the CDR3 is 14 residues. Trimming removed 7 bases from V and 0 bases from J, with 10 bases in between. CDR3 in DNA: TGTGCCAGCACCGCCGAGTTCTCTGGAAACACCATATATTTT. Translating it yields CASTAEFSGNTIYF.

V is TRBV11-3 and J is TRBJ2-3; no reliable D call. CDR1 is SGHNT and CDR2 is YENEEA in the germline V gene. The CDR3 sequence is 11 residues long. V lost 0 bases and J 7 bases, leaving 2 bases between the germline ends. CDR3 coding DNA: TGTGCCAGCAGCTTAGATAATACGCAGTATTTT. Encoded protein: CASSLDNTQYF.

The genes are TRBV11-3 and TRBJ1-3; 10 bases line up with TRBD1. Germline-derived CDR1 and CDR2 are SGHNT and YENEEA. V was clipped by 3 bases and J by 4 bases; unmatched bases: 6. The CDR3 is 16 residues long. The CDR3 nucleotides read TGTGCCAGCAGCTTTTCCGGGACAGGGGTCGGAAACACCATATATTTT. Protein sequence: CASSFSGTGVGNTIYF.

V gene TRBV30 combines with J gene TRBJ2-7, with D possibly being TRBD1 or TRBD2 (6 bases each). V lost 8 bases to trimming and J lost 7 bases, with 21 bases between them. This CDR3 comprises 13 residues. CDR1 is GTSNPN and CDR2 is SVGIG in the germline V gene (reference sequence). The CDR3 loop reads CAGLGAGTWEQYF. The CDR3 nucleotides are TGTGCCGGCCTGGGGGCGGGAACTTGGGAGCAGTACTTC.

The chain carries TRBV6-1 and TRBJ2-1; 9 bases line up with TRBD1. The CDR3 totals 14 residues. The V and J ends lost 9 bases and 7 bases, in that order; junction bases with no gene match: 10. Germline CDR1 and CDR2: MNHNS and SASEGT. The CDR3 nucleotides are TGTGCCAGTAAACCGGGACAGGGTGTAAATGAGCAGTTCTTC. Its translation is CASKPGQGVNEQFF.

This clone was seen only once. Sequence at one end of the junction differs from germline and may be a read error. The sample carries other DNA sequences with the same CDR3. The V gene is TRBV5-4, the J gene TRBJ1-2; 9 nucleotides line up with TRBD1. Germline CDR1 is SGHNT and CDR2 is YYREEE (reference sequence). This CDR3 is 13 amino acids long. The DNA for the CDR3 is TGCGCCAGCAGCAACACAGGGGGCGATGGCTACACCTTC. Its protein product is CASSNTGGDGYTF.

J is TRBJ1-4 and V is TRBV10-3; D is unresolved. V lost 0 bases and J lost 0, with 5 bases in between. Germline-derived CDR1 and CDR2 are ENHRY and SYGVKD. The CDR3 covers 15 residues. The CDR3 region is CAISESRSTNEKLFF. As DNA, the CDR3 is TGTGCCATCAGTGAGTCGAGGTCAACTAATGAAAAACTGTTTTTT.

The chain has TRBV28 and TRBJ1-5; tentatively, D is TRBD1 (6 bases). With 4 bases removed from V and 6 bases from J, the gap between germline ends came to 19 bases. This CDR3 spans 16 amino acids. Germline V CDR1 and CDR2: MDHEN, SYDVKM. DNA of the CDR3: TGTGCCAGCAGTTCCCTCGACGGACAGCTCCGTCAGCCCCAGCATTTT. Its protein is CASSSLDGQLRQPQHF.

This clone is a singleton in its sample. The chain carries TRBV10-3 and TRBJ1-1; TRBD1 agrees at 7 bases. Trimming took 4 bases from V and 1 from J; bases not matched to a gene: 0. The CDR3 spans 13 residues. Germline loops: CDR1 ENHRY, CDR2 SYGVKD. CDR3 loop: CAISGQGNTEAFF. The DNA of the CDR3 is TGTGCCATCAGTGGACAGGGGAACACTGAAGCTTTCTTT.

The V and J genes are TRBV19 and TRBJ1-1, with TRBD1 as a possible D gene (5 bases). V was pared by 10 bases and J by 5 bases, with 17 bases between. The CDR3 is made up of 13 amino acids. CDR1 is LNHDA and CDR2 is SQIVND in the germline V gene (reference sequence). The CDR3 loop is CATLGVVGTEAFF. CDR3 in DNA: TGTGCCACCCTGGGGGTGGTGGGGACTGAAGCTTTCTTT.

The chain is built from TRBV27 and TRBJ1-4; weak D call: TRBD1 (6 bases). The CDR3 spans 15 residues. The germline V and J ends were trimmed by 2 bases and 4 bases, with 11 bases remaining between them. CDR1 and CDR2 from the germline V gene are MNHEY and SMNVEV (reference sequence). CDR3 nucleotide sequence: TGTGCCAGCAGTTTAAGAGGGGGGTATAATGAAAAACTGTTTTTT. It is translated as CASSLRGGYNEKLFF.

This clone was observed a single time. The rearrangement uses TRBV2 and TRBJ2-2, with D unclear. Germline values: CDR1 SNHLY, CDR2 FYNNEI. Trimming left V 2 bases short and J 6 bases short, with 7 bases between. This CDR3 contains 13 residues. The CDR3 DNA sequence: TGTGCCAGCAGTGAAATTAGGGCCGGGGAGCTGTTTTTT. This gives the protein CASSEIRAGELFF.

In the case of this clone: Other DNA sequences in this specimen translate into the identical CDR3. The rearrangement uses TRBV30 and TRBJ2-3; TRBD2 aligns across 12 bases. Germline values: CDR1 GTSNPN, CDR2 SVGIG (reference sequence). The CDR3 has 16 residues. The V gene end was trimmed by 3 bases and the J gene end by 0 bases; junction bases not matched to a gene: 4. The DNA of the CDR3 is TGTGCCTGGAGGACTAGCGGGGGTGTTAGCACAGATACGCAGTATTTT. Translation: CAWRTSGGVSTDTQYF.

The chain employs TRBV5-8 and TRBJ1-5; D perhaps matches TRBD1 (6 bases). Trimming removed 6 bases at V and 2 bases at J, with 21 bases between. The CDR3 runs 17 residues. Germline V lookup: CDR1 SGHTS, CDR2 YDEGEE. CDR3: CASNLGLQGDGNQPQHF. The CDR3, as DNA: TGTGCCAGCAACTTAGGCTTACAGGGCGACGGCAATCAGCCCCAGCATTTT.

The chain uses TRBV27 and TRBJ2-1; tentative D call: TRBD2 (6 bases). The CDR3 is made up of 15 amino acids. Germline V gene lookup returns CDR1 MNHEY and CDR2 SMNVEV (reference sequence). V lost 3 bases and J lost 9, with 18 bases in between. DNA for the CDR3: TGTGCCAGCAGTTTCGCGACTAGTGGCGTAAGTGAGCAGTTCTTC. Encoded protein: CASSFATSGVSEQFF.

This sequence joins TRBV5-6 and TRBJ2-3; D is ambiguous. The CDR3 contains 13 residues. Germline values: CDR1 SGHDT, CDR2 YYEEEE. With 0 bases removed from V and 8 bases from J, the gap between germline ends came to 10 bases. The CDR3 is CASSLASSATQYF. The CDR3 bases are TGTGCCAGCAGCTTGGCCAGCTCGGCTACGCAGTATTTT. Supplemented by reference TRBV5-6 and TRBJ2-3, the full variable domain reads DAGVTQSPTHLIKTRGQQVTLRCSPKSGHDTVSWYQQALGQGPQFIFQYYEEEERQRGNFPDRFSGHQFPNYSSELNVNALLLGDSALYLCASSLASSATQYFGPGTRLTVL.

The chain couples TRBV18 to TRBJ1-3; 7 nucleotides line up with TRBD1. J was trimmed by 4 bases and V by 3 bases; bases with no gene match: 6. Germline CDR1 KGHSH, CDR2 LQKENI. This CDR3 spans 15 amino acids. CDR3 bases: TGTGCCAGCTCACCCGGGACAGCAAAGGGAAACACCATATATTTT. Its translation: CASSPGTAKGNTIYF. The full variable domain, rest sourced from reference TRBV18 and TRBJ1-3, is NAGVMQNPRHLVRRRGQEARLRCSPMKGHSHVYWYRQLPEEGLKFMVYLQKENIIDESGMPKERFSAEFPKEGPSILRIQQVVRGDSAAYFCASSPGTAKGNTIYFGEGSWLTVV.

The chain links TRBV27 to TRBJ2-7; no clear D. V gave up 3 bases and J gave up 3 bases, with 6 bases separating them. In germline, CDR1 is MNHEY, CDR2 SMNVEV (reference sequence). The CDR3 sequence is 12 residues long. CDR3: CASSFPGYEQYV. The CDR3 DNA follows: TGTGCCAGCAGTTTCCCGGGCTACGAGCAGTACGTC.

The chain is built from TRBV19 and TRBJ2-6; D remains unclear. From germline, CDR1 is LNHDA and CDR2 SQIVND (reference sequence). With 6 bases removed from V and 0 bases from J, the gap between germline ends came to 15 bases. The CDR3 has 17 residues. The CDR3 spells CASSWPSSSSGANVLTF. CDR3 in DNA: TGTGCCAGTAGCTGGCCATCCTCGAGCTCTGGGGCCAACGTCCTGACTTTC.

This clone turned up a few times. The chain is built from TRBV30 and TRBJ2-3, with 7 bases fitting TRBD2. Germline CDR1 is GTSNPN and CDR2 is SVGIG (reference sequence). The CDR3 spans 14 residues. V trimming: 4 bases; J trimming: 6 bases; junction bases outside the gene matches: 10. The chain's CDR3 is CAWNPAGAGDTQYF. The CDR3 bases are TGTGCCTGGAATCCCGCGGGAGCTGGGGATACGCAGTATTTT.

This chain uses TRBV30 with TRBJ2-3; 8 bases align to TRBD2. J was trimmed by 9 bases and V by 5 bases; bases with no gene match: 10. The CDR3 is 13 amino acids. CDR1 and CDR2 from the germline V gene are GTSNPN and SVGIG (reference sequence). DNA for the CDR3: TGTGCCTGGGCACAGCGGGAGAAGGACACGCAGTATTTT. Protein sequence: CAWAQREKDTQYF.